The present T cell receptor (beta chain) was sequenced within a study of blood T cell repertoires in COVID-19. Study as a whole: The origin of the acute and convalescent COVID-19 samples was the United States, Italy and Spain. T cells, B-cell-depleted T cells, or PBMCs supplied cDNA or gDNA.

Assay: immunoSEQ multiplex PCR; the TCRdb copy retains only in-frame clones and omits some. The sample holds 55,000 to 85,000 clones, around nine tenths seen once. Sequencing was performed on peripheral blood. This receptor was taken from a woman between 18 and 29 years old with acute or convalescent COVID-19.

The CDR3 loop reads CASSSPIRETQYF. The CDR3 DNA sequence: TGTGCCAGCAGTTCTCCTATTAGAGAGACCCAGTACTTC. The chain links TRBV6-2 or TRBV6-3 to TRBJ2-5, with unresolved D. The CDR3 sequence is 13 residues long. CDR1 is MNHEY and CDR2 is SVGEGT in the germline V gene. V dropped 4 bases and J dropped 4 bases, with 10 bases sitting between them.